This T cell receptor beta chain comes out of a study of technical replicates of blood from a handful of donors. Here immunoSEQ multiplex PCR was the method, and the copy in TCRdb shows in-frame clones only, minus some. The sample holds some 70,000 clones, 92% seen once. With 0 bases clipped from V and 0 bases from J, the junction kept 9 bases outside the gene matches. The germline CDR1 and CDR2 sequences are LGHNA and YSLEER. The CDR3 covers 20 residues. The sequence derives from a human donor in good health. Sample: T cells isolated from PBMCs. The V and J genes are TRBV4-3 and TRBJ2-1, with 12 bases matching TRBD2. CDR3 DNA sequence: TGCGCCAGCAGCCAAGATCCAACTAGCGGGAGGCCTAGCTCCTACAATGAGCAGTTCTTC. Protein sequence: CASSQDPTSGRPSSYNEQFF.